This T cell receptor beta chain was obtained from a study of T cell clones after liver transplantation. Only in-frame clones appear in the TCRdb table, and some are missing; sequencing was by immunoSEQ multiplex PCR. The sample lists roughly 65,000 clones; 85% to 95% were seen once. Losses at the gene ends were 1 base for V and 10 bases for J; bases not matched to a gene: 10. The length of the CDR3 is 18 residues. Germline V gives CDR1 MGHDK, CDR2 SYGVNS. Material: CD4+ T cells from blood, obtained less than 26 months after liver transplant. The chain couples TRBV25-1 to TRBJ2-1; 16 nucleotides agree with TRBD2. This receptor was taken from a human patient who received a liver transplant. Some T cells may be graft donor cells. The CDR3 loop reads CASSESGLAGGPAWEQFF. DNA of the CDR3: TGTGCCAGCAGTGAATCGGGACTAGCGGGAGGGCCCGCATGGGAGCAGTTCTTC.